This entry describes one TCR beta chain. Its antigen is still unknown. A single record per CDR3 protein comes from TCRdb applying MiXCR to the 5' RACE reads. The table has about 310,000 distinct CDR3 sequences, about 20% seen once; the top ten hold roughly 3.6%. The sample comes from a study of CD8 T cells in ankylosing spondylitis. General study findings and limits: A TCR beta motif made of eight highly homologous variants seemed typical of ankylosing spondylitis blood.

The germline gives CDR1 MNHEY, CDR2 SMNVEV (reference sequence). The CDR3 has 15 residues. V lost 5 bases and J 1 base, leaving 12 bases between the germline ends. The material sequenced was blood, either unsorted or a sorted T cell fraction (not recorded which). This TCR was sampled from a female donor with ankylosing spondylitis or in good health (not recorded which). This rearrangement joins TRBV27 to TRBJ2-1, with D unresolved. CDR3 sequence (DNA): TGTGCCAGCAGTGGGAATCGCGGATCCTACAATGAGCAGTTCTTC. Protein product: CASSGNRGSYNEQFF.